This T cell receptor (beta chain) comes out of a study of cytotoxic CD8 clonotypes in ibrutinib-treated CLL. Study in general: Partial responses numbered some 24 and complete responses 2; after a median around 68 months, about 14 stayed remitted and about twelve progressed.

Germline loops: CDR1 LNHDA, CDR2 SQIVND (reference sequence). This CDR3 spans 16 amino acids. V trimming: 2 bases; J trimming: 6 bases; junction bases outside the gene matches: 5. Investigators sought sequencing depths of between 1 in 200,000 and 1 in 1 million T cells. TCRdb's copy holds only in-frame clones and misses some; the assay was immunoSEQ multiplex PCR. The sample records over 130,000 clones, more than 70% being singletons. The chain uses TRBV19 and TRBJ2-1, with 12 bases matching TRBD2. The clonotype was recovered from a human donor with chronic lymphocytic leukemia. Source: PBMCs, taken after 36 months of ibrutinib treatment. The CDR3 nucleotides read TGTGCCAGTAGTATATACGGGGGACTAGCGGGCAATGAGCAGTTCTTC. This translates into CASSIYGGLAGNEQFF.